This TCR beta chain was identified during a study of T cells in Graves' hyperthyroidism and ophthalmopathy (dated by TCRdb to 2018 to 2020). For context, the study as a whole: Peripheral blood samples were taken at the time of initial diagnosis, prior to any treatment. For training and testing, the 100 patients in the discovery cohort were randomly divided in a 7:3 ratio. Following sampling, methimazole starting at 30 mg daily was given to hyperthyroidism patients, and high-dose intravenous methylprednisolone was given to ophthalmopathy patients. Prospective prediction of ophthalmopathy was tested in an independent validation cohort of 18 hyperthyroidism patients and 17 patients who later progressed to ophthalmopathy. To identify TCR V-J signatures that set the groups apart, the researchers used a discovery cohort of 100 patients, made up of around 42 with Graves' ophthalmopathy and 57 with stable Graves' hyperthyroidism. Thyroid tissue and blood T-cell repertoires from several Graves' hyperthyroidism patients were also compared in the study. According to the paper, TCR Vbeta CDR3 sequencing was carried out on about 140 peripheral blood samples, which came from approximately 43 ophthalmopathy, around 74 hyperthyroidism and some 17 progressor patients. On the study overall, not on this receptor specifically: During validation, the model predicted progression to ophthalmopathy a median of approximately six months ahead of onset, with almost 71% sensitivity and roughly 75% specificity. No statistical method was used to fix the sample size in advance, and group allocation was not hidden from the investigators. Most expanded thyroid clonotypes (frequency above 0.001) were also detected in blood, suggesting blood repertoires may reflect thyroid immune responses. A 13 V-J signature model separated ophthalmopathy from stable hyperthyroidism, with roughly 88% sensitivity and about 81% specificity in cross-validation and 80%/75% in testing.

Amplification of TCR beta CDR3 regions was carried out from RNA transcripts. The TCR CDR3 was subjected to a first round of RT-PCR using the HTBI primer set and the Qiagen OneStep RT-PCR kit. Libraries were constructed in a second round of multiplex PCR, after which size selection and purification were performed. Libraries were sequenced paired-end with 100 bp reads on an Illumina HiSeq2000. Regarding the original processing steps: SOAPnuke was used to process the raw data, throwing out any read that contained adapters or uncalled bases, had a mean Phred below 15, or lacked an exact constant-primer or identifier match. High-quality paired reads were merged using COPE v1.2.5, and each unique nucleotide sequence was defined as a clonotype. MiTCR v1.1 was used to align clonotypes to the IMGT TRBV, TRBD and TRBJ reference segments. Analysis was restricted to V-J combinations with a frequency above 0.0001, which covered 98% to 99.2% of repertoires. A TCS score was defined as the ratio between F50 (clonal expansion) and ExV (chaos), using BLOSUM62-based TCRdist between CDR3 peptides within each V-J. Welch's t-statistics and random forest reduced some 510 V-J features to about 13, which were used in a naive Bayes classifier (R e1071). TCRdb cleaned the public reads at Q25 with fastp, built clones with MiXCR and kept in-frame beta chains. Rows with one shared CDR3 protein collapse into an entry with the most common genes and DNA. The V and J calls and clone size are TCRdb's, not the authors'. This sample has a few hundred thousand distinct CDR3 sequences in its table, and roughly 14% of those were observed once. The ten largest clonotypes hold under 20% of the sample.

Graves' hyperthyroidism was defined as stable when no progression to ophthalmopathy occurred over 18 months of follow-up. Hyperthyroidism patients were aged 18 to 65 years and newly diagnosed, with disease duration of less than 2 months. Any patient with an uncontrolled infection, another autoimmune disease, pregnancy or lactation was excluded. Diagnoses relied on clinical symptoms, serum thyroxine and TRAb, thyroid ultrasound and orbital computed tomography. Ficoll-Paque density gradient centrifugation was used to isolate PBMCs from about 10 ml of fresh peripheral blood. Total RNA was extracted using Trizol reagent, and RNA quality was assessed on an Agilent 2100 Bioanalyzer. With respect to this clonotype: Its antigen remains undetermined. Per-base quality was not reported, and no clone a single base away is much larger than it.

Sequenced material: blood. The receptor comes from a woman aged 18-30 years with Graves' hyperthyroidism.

At the DNA level, the sequence is TGTGCCAGCAGTTTTAGCGGCCCCGGCACAGATACGCAGTATTTT. This encodes CASSFSGPGTDTQYF. The chain is assembled from TRBV12-3 or TRBV12-4 and TRBJ2-3, and the D gene may be TRBD2, 6 bases matching. Its CDR3 holds 15 amino acids, cysteine through phenylalanine. Just CDR3 DNA is preserved here, 45 bases in frame from base 1. The V and J ends are trimmed by 3 bases and 1 base, leaving 11 bases between them.